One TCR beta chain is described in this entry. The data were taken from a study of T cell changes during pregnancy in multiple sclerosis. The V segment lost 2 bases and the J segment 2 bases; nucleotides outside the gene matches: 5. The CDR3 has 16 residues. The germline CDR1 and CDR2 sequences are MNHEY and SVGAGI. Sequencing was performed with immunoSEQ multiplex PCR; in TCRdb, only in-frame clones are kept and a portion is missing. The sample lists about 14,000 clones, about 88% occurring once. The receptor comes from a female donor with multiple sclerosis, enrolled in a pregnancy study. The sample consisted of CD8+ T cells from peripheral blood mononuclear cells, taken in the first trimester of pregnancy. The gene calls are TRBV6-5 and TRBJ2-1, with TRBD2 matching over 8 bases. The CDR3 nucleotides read TGTGCCAGCAGTTACAGTAGCGGGGAAACCTACAATGAGCAGTTCTTC. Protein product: CASSYSSGETYNEQFF.